The present TCR beta chain was sequenced within a study of blood T cell repertoires in COVID-19. J lost 6 bases, V lost 2 bases, and 5 bases had no gene match. CDR3 length: 16 residues. Germline CDR1 KGHDR, CDR2 SFDVKD. Using immunoSEQ multiplex PCR, the repertoire was profiled, and TCRdb retains in-frame clones only, with some absent. The sample yields about 44,000 clones, more than 80% seen once. The clonotype was recovered from a man aged 45-60 years with COVID-19, enrolled during active disease. V and J are TRBV24-1 and TRBJ2-1; 11 bases match TRBD2. Source material: peripheral blood. CDR3 in DNA: TGTGCCACCAGTGATTCGGGACTAGCGGATGGCAATGAGCAGTTCTTC. Protein: CATSDSGLADGNEQFF.